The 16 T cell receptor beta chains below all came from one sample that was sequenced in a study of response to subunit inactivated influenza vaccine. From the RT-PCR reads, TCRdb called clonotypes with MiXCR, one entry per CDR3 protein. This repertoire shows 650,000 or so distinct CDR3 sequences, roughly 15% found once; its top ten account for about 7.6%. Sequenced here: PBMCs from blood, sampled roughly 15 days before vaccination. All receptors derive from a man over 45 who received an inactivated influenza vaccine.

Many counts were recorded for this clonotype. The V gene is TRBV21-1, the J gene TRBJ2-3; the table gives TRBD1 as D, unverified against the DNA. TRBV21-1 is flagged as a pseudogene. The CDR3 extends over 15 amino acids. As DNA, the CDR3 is TGTGCCAGCAGCTATTACAGGGTAGGAACAGATACGCAGTATTTT. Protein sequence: CASSYYRVGTDTQYF.

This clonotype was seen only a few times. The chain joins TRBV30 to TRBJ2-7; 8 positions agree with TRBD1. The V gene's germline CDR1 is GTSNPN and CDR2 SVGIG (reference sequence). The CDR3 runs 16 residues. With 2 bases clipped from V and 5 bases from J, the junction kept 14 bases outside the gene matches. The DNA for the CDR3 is TGTGCCTGGAGTCCGGGACAGGCCACGGGATTCGACGAGCAGTACTTC. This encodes CAWSPGQATGFDEQYF.

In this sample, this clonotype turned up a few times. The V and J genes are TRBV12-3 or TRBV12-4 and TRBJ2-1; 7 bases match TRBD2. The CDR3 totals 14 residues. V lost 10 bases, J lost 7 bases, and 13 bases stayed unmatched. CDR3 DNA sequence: TGTGCCACCCTCGCCAAGTCCGGGGGGAATGAGCAGTTCTTC. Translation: CATLAKSGGNEQFF.

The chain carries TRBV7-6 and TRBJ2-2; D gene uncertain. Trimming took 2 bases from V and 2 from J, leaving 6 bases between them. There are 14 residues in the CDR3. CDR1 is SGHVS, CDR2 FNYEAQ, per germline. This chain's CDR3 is CASSLIQNTGELFF. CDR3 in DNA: TGTGCCAGCAGCTTAATACAAAACACCGGGGAGCTGTTTTTT.

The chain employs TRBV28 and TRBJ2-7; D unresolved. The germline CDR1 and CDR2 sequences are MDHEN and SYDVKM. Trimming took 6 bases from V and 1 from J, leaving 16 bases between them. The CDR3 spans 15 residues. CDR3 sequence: CASRAGLRTSYEQYF. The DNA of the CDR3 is TGTGCCAGCAGGGCCGGATTACGCACGTCCTACGAGCAGTACTTC.

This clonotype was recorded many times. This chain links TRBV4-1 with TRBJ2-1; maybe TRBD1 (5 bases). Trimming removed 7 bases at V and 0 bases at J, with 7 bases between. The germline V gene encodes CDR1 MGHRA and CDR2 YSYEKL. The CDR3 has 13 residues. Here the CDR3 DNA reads TGCGCCAGCAAGGGGATCTCCTACAATGAGCAGTTCTTC. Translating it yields CASKGISYNEQFF.

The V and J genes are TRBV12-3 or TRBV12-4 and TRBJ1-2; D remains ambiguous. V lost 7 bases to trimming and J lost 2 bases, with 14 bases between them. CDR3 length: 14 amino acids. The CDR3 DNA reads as TGTGCCAGCACCCTGTCGGGAACCAACTATGGCTACACCTTC. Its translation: CASTLSGTNYGYTF.

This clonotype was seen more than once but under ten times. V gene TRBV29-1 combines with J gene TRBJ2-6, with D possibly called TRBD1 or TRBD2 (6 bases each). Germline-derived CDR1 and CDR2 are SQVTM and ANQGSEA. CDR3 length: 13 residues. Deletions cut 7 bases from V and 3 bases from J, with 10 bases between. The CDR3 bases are TGCAGCGCGGGGGCGGTTGGGGCCAACGTCCTGACTTTC. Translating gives CSAGAVGANVLTF.

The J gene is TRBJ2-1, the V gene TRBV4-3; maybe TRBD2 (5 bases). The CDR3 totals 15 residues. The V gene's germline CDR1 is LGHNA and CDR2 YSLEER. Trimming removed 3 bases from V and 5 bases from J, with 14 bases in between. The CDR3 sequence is CASSHSFRDNNEQFF. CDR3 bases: TGCGCCAGCAGCCACTCATTCCGGGATAACAATGAGCAGTTCTTC.

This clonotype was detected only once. Here the CDR3 reads CSAHNAGAGVTQYF. In DNA form, the CDR3 reads TGCAGTGCCCACAATGCGGGGGCAGGGGTGACCCAGTACTTC. The J gene is TRBJ2-5, the V gene TRBV20-1; a weak D match, TRBD2 (7 bases). The ends were cut back, 6 bases at V and 7 bases at J, with 21 bases in the middle. Germline loops: CDR1 DFQATT, CDR2 SNEGSKA (reference sequence). The CDR3 spans 14 residues.

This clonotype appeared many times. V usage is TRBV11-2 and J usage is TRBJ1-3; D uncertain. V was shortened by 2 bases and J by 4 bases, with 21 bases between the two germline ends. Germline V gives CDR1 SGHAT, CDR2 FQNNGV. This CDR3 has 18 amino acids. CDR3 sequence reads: CASSLLMVRRARGNTIYF. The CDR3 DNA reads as TGTGCCAGCAGCTTATTGATGGTCAGACGAGCTCGCGGAAACACCATATATTTT.

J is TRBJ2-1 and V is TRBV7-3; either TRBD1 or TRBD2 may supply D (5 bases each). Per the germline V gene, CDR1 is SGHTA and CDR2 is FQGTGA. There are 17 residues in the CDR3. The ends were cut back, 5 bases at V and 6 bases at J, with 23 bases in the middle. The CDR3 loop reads CASSPSSLASRGNEQFF. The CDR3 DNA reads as TGTGCCAGCAGCCCCTCCTCGTTAGCGAGTAGGGGCAATGAGCAGTTCTTC. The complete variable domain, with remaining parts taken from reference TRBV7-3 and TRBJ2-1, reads GAGVSQTPSNKVTEKGKYVELRCDPISGHTALYWYRQSLGQGPEFLIYFQGTGAADDSGLPNDRFFAVRPEGSVSTLKIQRTERGDSAVYLCASSPSSLASRGNEQFFGPGTRLTVL.

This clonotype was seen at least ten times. In DNA form, the CDR3 reads TGTGCCAGCAGCTTAGGGATTACTTGGGATGAGCAGTTCTTC. This gives the protein CASSLGITWDEQFF. The V and J genes are TRBV11-2 and TRBJ2-1; D call uncertain. CDR3 length: 14 residues. The V gene lost 1 base and the J gene lost 8 bases, with 12 bases spanning the gap. Germline V gene sequence: CDR1 SGHAT, CDR2 FQNNGV.

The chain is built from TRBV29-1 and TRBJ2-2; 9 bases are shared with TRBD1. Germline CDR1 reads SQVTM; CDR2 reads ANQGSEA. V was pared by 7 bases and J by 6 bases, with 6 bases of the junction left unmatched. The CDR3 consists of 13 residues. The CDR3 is CSAEGQGAGELFF. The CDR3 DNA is TGCAGCGCCGAGGGACAGGGTGCCGGGGAGCTGTTTTTT.

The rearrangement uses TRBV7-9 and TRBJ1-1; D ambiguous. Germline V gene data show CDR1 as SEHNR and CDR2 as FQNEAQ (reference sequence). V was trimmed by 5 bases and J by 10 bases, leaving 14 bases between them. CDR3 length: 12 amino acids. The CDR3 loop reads CASSPEGIGAFF. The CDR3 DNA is TGTGCCAGCAGCCCTGAGGGTATCGGAGCTTTCTTT.

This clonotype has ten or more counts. As DNA, the CDR3 is TGTGCCACCAGCAGAGATCAGCGGGAGGGATATACGCAGTATTTT. Translating it yields CATSRDQREGYTQYF. The chain joins TRBV15 to TRBJ2-3, with 10 positions matching TRBD2. Germline CDR1 and CDR2: LNHNV and YYDKDF (reference sequence). After removal of 0 bases from V and 7 bases from J, the junction contained 4 bases not matched to a gene. The CDR3 runs 15 residues.